The clone carrying this T cell receptor beta chain was seen only once. Its antigen is still unknown. The data stem from a study of T cell responses to AZD1222 COVID-19 vaccine. Study-wide findings and caveats: Across spike, vaccine-associated CD4 TCRs were found, dominant at 160-218 and 743-854. Spike-specific TCR breadth and depth went up after people got two AZD1222 doses. No day 14 peak samples; only post-peak repertoires were characterized. In a largely white British group with more females than males, clonal diversity was possibly underestimated.

Sequenced by immunoSEQ multiplex PCR; TCRdb stores in-frame clones only, minus some. The table lists about 150,000 clones, more than 80% of them singletons. The CDR3 has 15 residues. V dropped 5 bases and J dropped 1 base, with 14 bases sitting between them. Germline values: CDR1 SGHTA, CDR2 FQGNSA. The receptor's source is an adult who received the MenACWY meningococcal vaccine as a control. The chain recombines TRBV7-2 with TRBJ1-1; a weak D match, TRBD1 (5 bases). This sample comprised peripheral blood, obtained 28 days after the second dose of the MenACWY control vaccine. The CDR3 DNA reads as TGTGCCAGCAGCCCCTCGGCAGGGACGAACACTGAAGCTTTCTTT. Translation: CASSPSAGTNTEAFF.